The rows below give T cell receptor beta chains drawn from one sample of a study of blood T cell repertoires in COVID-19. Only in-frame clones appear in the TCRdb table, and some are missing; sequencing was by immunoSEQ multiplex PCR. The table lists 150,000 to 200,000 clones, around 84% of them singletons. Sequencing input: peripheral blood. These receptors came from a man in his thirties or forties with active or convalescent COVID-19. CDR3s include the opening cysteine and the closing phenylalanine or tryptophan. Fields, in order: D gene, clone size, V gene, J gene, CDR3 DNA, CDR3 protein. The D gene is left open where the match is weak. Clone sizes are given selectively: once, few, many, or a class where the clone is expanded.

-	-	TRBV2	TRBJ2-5	TGTGCCAGCAGTGAAGGTACAGTCCAAGAGACCCAGTACTTC	CASSEGTVQETQYF
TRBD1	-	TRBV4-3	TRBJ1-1	TGCGCCAGCAGCCAAGATCCGGGGACAGGGGGCACTGAAGCTTTCTTT	CASSQDPGTGGTEAFF
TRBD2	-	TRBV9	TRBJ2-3	TGTGCCAGCAGCGGGCGGGGGGGCACAGATACGCAGTATTTT	CASSGRGGTDTQYF
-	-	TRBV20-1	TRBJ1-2	TGCAGTGCCCCGAGAGAGGGCTACACCTTC	CSAPREGYTF
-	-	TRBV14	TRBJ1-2	TGTGCCAGCAGCCCAGCGACCTATGGCTACACCTTC	CASSPATYGYTF
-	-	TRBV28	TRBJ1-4	TGTGCCAGCAGTTCCGGAGAGGCAGAGAAGAATGAAAAACTGTTTTTT	CASSSGEAEKNEKLFF
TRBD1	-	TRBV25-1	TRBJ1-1	TGTGCCAGCACCCAGGGGGCCAACACTGAAGCTTTCTTT	CASTQGANTEAFF
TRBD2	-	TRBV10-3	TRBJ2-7	TGTGCCATCAGTGAGTCAGGGGCTAGCGGGAACCACGAGCAGTACTTC	CAISESGASGNHEQYF
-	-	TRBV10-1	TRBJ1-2	TGCGCCAGCAGTGAGGAGGGGGACTATGGCTACACCTTC	CASSEEGDYGYTF
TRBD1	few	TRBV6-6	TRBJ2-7	TGTGCCAGCAAGCGACAGGGTAGCCCATACGAGCAGTACTTC	CASKRQGSPYEQYF
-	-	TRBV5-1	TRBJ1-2	TGCGCCAGCAGCATTACAGGGTCTAGCTATGGCTACACCTTC	CASSITGSSYGYTF
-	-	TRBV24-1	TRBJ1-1	TGTGCCACCAGGGACACATTTTCGAACACTGAAGCTTTCTTT	CATRDTFSNTEAFF
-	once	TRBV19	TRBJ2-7	TGTGCCAGTAGTATTCAGGGTTTCTCCTACGAGCAGTACTTC	CASSIQGFSYEQYF
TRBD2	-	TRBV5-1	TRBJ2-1	TGCGCCAGCAGCCTGGGACTAGCGGGCCGTGGTGAGCAGTTCTTC	CASSLGLAGRGEQFF
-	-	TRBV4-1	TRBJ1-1	TGCGCCAGCAGCCGCCAGGGTCGGGGGAAGAACACTGAAGCTTTCTTT	CASSRQGRGKNTEAFF
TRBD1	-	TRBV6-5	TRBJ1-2	TGTGCCAGCAGTTACGGACAGGCCCATCCGCCCGTCTACACCTTC	CASSYGQAHPPVYTF
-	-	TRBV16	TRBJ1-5	TGTGCCAGCAGCCAATCCACAGGGCACAATCAGCCCCAGCATTTT	CASSQSTGHNQPQHF
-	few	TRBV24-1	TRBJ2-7	TGTGCCACCAGTGATTCTCGAGTCGCGTCCTACGAGCAGTACTTC	CATSDSRVASYEQYF
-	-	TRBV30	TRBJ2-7	TGTGCCTGGACTGATCCGGGACTGAAGACGGGGGAGCAGTACTTC	CAWTDPGLKTGEQYF
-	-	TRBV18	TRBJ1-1	TGTGCCAGCTCACCACTGATTGGGGCCCCGGGGAACACTGAAGCTTTCTTT	CASSPLIGAPGNTEAFF
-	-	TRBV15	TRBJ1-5	TGTGCCACCAGTAAGGAGGGTGGGCAGCCCCAGCATTTT	CATSKEGGQPQHF
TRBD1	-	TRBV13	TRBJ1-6	TGTGCCAGCAGCCTGGACGACAGGGGTTCACCCCTCCACTTT	CASSLDDRGSPLHF
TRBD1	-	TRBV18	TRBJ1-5	TGTGCCAGCTCTTCTAAACAGGGGACGGGTCGGAATCAGCCCCAGCATTTT	CASSSKQGTGRNQPQHF
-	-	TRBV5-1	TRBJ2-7	TGCGCCAGCAGCTTTCGCGGGAACGGCGAGCAGTACTTC	CASSFRGNGEQYF
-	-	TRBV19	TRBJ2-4	TGTGCCAGTAGTAACGGACAGCTTCTAGCCAAAAACATTCAGTACTTC	CASSNGQLLAKNIQYF
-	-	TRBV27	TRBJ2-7	TGTGCCAGCAGTTTTGCCGAGGGCCAGGAGCAGTACTTC	CASSFAEGQEQYF
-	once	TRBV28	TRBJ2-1	TGTGCCAGCCAACACTCACAGGGCCTTCTCTTACAGTTCTTC	CASQHSQGLLLQFF
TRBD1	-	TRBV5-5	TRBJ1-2	TGTGCCAGCAGCACTGGAAGTGGGGACAGGTTTGGCTACACCTTC	CASSTGSGDRFGYTF
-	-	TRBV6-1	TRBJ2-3	TGTGCCAGCAGTGAAGAGGTGGGGGGAACAGATACGCAGTATTTT	CASSEEVGGTDTQYF
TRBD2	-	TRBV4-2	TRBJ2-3	TGTGCCAGCAGCCAAGAAATAGCGGGGGGAGGTACAGATACGCAGTATTTT	CASSQEIAGGGTDTQYF
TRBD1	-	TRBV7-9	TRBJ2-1	TGTGCCAGCAGTGTATCTTGGGACAGGGGCAATGAGCAGTTCTTC	CASSVSWDRGNEQFF
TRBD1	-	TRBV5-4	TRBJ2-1	TGTGCCAGCAGCTTGAAGGGACAGGGCGGTCCGGGTGAGCAGTTCTTC	CASSLKGQGGPGEQFF
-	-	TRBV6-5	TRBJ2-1	TGTGCCAGCCGGCAGGCCCTATACAATGAGCAGTTCTTC	CASRQALYNEQFF
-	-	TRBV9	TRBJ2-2	TGTGCCAGCAGCGTAGCTACCCGGGGCACCGGGGAGCTGTTTTTT	CASSVATRGTGELFF
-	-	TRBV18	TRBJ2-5	TGTGCCAGCTCCGGGCAGGGACAAGAGACCCAGTACTTC	CASSGQGQETQYF
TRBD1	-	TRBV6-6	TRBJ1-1	TGTGCCAGCAGTACAGGGGGGCGCGGAGTAGCTTTCTTT	CASSTGGRGVAFF
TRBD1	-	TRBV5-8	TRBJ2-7	TGTGCCAGCAGCCCTGAAGCCGACAGGGCCCACTACGAGCAGTACTTC	CASSPEADRAHYEQYF
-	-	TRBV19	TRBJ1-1	TGTGCCAGTACCCTGGGGGCAGGGGTTGGAATGAACACTGAAGCTTTCTTT	CASTLGAGVGMNTEAFF
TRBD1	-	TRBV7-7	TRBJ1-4	TGTGCTAGCAGCGCTAAGACAGGGTATCGGGAAAAACTGTTTTTT	CASSAKTGYREKLFF
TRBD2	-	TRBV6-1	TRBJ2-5	TGTGCCAGCAGTGAAGCGGAGCGGGAGTACACCCAGTACTTC	CASSEAEREYTQYF
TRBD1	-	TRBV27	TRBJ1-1	TGTGCCAGTCACCGGGACAGGCGATCTTTCACTGAAGCTTTCTTT	CASHRDRRSFTEAFF
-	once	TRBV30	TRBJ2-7	TGTGCCTGGAGTGTTGGGCAGGGGATCTCCGAGCAGTACTTC	CAWSVGQGISEQYF
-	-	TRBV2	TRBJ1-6	TGTGCCAGCAGTGAAGAGGCAGGGTTCGGTTCACCCCTCCACTTT	CASSEEAGFGSPLHF
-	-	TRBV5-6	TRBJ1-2	TGTGCCAGCAGCCGGGAGGGAGGCTACACCTTC	CASSREGGYTF
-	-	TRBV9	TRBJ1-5	TGTGCCAGCAGCGCCCCCGGGACAATTAATCAGCCCCAGCATTTT	CASSAPGTINQPQHF
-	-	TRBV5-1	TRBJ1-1	TGCGCCAGCAGCTTGCTAGAGATCGGGATGAACACTGAAGCTTTCTTT	CASSLLEIGMNTEAFF
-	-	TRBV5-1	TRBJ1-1	TGCGCCAGCAGCTTGAACTCTGGGGATTCAGGGTATCGGGAAGCTTTCTTT	CASSLNSGDSGYREAFF
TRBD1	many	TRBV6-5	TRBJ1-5	TGTGCCAGCAGTTACCAGGGGGCGGGTCAGCCCCAGCATTTT	CASSYQGAGQPQHF
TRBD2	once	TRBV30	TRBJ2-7	TGTGCCTGGAGTGTAGGTGGCGGGAGACTAGAGGAGCAGTACTTC	CAWSVGGGRLEEQYF
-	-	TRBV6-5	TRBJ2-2	TGTGCCAGCAGTTACCCGGGACTCGGTACCGGGGAGCTGTTTTTT	CASSYPGLGTGELFF
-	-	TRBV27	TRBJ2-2	TGTGCCACTTATACAGGCGCCGGCGGGGCCGGGGAGCTGTTTTTT	CATYTGAGGAGELFF
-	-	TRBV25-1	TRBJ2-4	TGTGCCAGCAGCTCCCAGGGAACTGGAGACATTCAGTACTTC	CASSSQGTGDIQYF
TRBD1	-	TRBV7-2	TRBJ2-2	TGTGCCAGCAGCCCACGGCCAGGGGGAGACACCGGGGAGCTGTTTTTT	CASSPRPGGDTGELFF